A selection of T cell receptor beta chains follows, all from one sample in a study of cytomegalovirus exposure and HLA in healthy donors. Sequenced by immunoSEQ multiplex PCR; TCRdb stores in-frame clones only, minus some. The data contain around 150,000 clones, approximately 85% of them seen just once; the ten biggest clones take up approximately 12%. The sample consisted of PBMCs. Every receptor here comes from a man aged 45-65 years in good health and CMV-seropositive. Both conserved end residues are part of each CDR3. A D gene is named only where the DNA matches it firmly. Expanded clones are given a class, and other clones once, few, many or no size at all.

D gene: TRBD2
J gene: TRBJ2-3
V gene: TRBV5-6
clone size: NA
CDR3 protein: CASSLKTSGTDTQYF
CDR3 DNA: TGTGCCAGCAGCTTGAAAACTAGCGGTACAGATACGCAGTATTTT

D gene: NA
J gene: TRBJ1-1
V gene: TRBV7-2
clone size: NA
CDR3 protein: CASSRDMNTEAFF
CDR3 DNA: TGTGCCAGCAGCCGGGACATGAACACTGAAGCTTTCTTT

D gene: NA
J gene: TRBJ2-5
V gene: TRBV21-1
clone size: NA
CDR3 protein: CASSIKIYRAETQYF
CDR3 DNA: TGTGCCAGCAGCATTAAGATTTACAGGGCAGAGACCCAGTACTTC

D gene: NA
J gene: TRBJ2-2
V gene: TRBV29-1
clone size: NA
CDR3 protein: CSVELGAMAGELFF
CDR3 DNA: TGCAGCGTTGAATTGGGGGCGATGGCCGGGGAGCTGTTTTTT

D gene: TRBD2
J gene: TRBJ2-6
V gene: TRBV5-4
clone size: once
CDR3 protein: CASSLGGGRGTGANVLTF
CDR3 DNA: TGTGCCAGCAGCTTGGGGGGAGGGCGGGGAACTGGGGCCAACGTCCTGACTTTC

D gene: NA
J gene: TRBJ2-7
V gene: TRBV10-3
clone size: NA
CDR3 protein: CAIRDDRGRPPYEQYF
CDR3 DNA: TGTGCCATCAGGGACGACCGAGGGAGGCCCCCCTACGAGCAGTACTTC

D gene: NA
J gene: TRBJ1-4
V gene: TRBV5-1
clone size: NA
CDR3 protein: CASSLDGGNEKLFF
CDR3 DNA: TGCGCCAGCAGCTTGGATGGGGGCAATGAAAAACTGTTTTTT

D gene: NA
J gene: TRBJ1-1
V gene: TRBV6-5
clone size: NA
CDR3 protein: CASSEQVLGTEAFF
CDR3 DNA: TGTGCCAGCAGTGAACAGGTCCTGGGCACTGAAGCTTTCTTT

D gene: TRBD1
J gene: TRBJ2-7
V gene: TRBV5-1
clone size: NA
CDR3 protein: CASSQSDRGLSYEQYF
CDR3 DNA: TGCGCCAGCAGCCAGTCGGACAGGGGGCTTTCCTACGAGCAGTACTTC

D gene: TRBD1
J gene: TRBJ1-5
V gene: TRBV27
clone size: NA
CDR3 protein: CASSSTGGFPYSNQPQHF
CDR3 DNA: TGTGCCAGCAGTTCCACAGGGGGCTTCCCTTATAGCAATCAGCCCCAGCATTTT

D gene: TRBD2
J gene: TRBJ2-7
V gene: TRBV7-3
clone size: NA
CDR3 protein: CASSSLAGAGYEQYF
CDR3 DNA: TGTGCCAGCAGCTCTTTAGCGGGAGCGGGTTACGAGCAGTACTTC

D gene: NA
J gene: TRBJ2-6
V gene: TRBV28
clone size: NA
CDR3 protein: CASSTRGLGANVLTF
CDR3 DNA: TGTGCCAGCAGTACCAGGGGTCTAGGGGCCAACGTCCTGACTTTC

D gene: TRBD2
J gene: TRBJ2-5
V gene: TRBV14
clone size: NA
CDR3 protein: CASSLSGGAIQYF
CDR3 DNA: TGTGCCAGCAGCCTCAGCGGGGGGGCCATCCAGTACTTC

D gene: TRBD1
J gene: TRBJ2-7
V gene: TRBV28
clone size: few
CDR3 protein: CASSWDFRGKTGEQYF
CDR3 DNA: TGTGCCAGCAGTTGGGATTTCAGGGGGAAGACGGGTGAGCAGTACTTC

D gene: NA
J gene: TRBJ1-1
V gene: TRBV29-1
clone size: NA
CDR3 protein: CSVGRVNTEAFF
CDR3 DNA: TGCAGCGTTGGGCGGGTGAACACTGAAGCTTTCTTT

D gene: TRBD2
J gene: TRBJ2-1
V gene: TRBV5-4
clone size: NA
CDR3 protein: CASSWTGTSNEQFF
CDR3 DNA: TGTGCCAGCAGCTGGACCGGGACTAGCAATGAGCAGTTCTTC

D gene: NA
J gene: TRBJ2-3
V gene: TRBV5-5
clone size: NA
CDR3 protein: CASSLGGSDTQYF
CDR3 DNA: TGTGCCAGCAGCTTGGGCGGTTCGGATACGCAGTATTTT

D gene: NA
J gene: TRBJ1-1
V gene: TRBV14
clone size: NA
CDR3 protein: CASSSRQMNTEAFF
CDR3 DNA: TGTGCCAGCAGCAGCAGACAAATGAACACTGAAGCTTTCTTT

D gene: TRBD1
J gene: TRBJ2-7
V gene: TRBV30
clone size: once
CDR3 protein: CAWSLGQGGGDEQYF
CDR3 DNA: TGTGCCTGGAGTTTGGGACAGGGCGGAGGAGACGAGCAGTACTTC

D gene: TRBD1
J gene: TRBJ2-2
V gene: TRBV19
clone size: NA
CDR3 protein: CASTANLGQGTGGELFF
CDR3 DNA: TGTGCCAGTACCGCTAACCTCGGACAGGGGACGGGCGGGGAGCTGTTTTTT

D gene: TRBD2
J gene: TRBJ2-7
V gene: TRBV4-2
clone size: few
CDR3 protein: CASSQDYAGAAQRGEQYF
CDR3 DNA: TGTGCCAGCAGCCAAGATTACGCGGGAGCGGCCCAGAGAGGCGAGCAGTACTTC

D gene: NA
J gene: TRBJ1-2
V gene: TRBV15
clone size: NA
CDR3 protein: CATSRDRNGYTF
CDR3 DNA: TGTGCCACCAGCAGAGATCGTAATGGCTACACCTTC

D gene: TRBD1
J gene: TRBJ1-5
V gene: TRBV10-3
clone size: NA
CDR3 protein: CAITQDRNQPQHF
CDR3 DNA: TGTGCCATCACCCAGGACAGGAATCAGCCCCAGCATTTT

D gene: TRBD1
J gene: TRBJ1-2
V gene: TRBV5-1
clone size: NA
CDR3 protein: CASSPTDRGLHYGYTF
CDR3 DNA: TGCGCCAGCAGCCCTACGGACAGGGGTTTACACTATGGCTACACCTTC

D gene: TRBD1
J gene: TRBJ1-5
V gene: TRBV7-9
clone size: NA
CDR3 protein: CASSSAGTGNQPQHF
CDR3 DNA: TGTGCCAGCAGCTCAGCCGGGACAGGGAATCAGCCCCAGCATTTT

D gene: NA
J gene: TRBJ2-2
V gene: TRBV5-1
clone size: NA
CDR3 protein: CASSLARGTGELFF
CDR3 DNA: TGCGCCAGCAGCTTGGCACGGGGGACCGGGGAGCTGTTTTTT

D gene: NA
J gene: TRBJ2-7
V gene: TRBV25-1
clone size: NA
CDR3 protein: CASSGDTFFYEQYF
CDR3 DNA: TGTGCCAGCAGCGGGGACACCTTTTTCTACGAGCAGTACTTC

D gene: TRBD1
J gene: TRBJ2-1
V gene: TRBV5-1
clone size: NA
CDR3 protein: CASSLGDRGPHNEQFF
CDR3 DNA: TGCGCCAGCAGCTTGGGGGACAGGGGGCCCCACAATGAGCAGTTCTTC

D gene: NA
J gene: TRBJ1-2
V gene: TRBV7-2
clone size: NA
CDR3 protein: CASSPPGGFYGYTF
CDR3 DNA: TGTGCCAGCAGCCCGCCCGGGGGTTTCTATGGCTACACCTTC

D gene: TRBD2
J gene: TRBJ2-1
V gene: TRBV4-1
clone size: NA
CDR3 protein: CASSRPPSGGANEQFF
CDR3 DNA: TGCGCCAGCAGCCGACCCCCTAGCGGGGGGGCGAATGAGCAGTTCTTC

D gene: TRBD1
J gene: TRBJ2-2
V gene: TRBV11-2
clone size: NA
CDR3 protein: CASSSNRGIRGELFF
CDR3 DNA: TGTGCCAGCAGCTCTAACAGGGGGATCCGCGGGGAGCTGTTTTTT

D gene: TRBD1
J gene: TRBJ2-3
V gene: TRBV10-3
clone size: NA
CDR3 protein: CAIGSLDREADTQYF
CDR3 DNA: TGTGCCATCGGTAGTCTGGACAGGGAGGCGGATACGCAGTATTTT

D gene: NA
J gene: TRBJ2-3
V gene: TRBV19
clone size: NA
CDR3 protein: CASSIVLATTSTDTQYF
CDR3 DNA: TGTGCCAGTAGTATCGTGTTAGCCACCACTAGCACAGATACGCAGTATTTT

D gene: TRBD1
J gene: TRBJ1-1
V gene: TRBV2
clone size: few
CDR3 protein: CASQRQGPYTEAFF
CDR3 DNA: TGTGCCAGCCAGAGACAGGGCCCGTACACTGAAGCTTTCTTT

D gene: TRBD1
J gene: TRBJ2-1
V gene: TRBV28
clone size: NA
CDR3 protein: CASSLGTAGEQFF
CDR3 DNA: TGTGCCAGCAGTCTAGGGACAGCAGGTGAGCAGTTCTTC

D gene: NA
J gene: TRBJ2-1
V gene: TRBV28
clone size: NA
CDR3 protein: CASSLDNNEQFF
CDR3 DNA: TGTGCCAGCAGTTTGGACAACAATGAGCAGTTCTTC